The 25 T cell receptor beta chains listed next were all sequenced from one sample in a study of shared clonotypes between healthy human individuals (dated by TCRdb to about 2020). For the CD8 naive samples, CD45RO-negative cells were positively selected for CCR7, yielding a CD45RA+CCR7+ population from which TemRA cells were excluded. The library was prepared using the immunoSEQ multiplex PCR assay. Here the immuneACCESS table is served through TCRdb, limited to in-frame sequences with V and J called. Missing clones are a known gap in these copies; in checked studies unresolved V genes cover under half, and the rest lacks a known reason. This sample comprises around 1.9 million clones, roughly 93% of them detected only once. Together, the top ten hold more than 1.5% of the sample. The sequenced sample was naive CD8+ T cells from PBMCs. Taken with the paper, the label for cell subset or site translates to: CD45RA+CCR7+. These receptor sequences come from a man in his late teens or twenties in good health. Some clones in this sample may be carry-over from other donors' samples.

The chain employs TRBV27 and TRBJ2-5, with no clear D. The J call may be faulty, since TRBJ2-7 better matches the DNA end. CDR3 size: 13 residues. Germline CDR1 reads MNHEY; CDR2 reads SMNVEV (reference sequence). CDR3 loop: CASSLAYTYEQYF. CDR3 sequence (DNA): TGTGCCAGCAGTTTGGCCTACACCTACGAGCAGTACTTC.

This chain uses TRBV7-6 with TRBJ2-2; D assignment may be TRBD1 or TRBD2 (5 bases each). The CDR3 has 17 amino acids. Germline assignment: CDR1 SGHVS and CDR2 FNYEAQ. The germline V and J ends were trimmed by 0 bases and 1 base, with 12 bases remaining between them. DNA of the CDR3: TGTGCCAGCAGCTTAGCGTACAGTGGGGGGAACACCGGGGAGCTGTTTTTT. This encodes CASSLAYSGGNTGELFF.

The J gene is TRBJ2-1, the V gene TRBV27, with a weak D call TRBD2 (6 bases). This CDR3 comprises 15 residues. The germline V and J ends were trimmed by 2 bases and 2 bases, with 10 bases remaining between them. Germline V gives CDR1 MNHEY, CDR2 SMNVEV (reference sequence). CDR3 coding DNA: TGTGCCAGCAGTTTAGGCGGGACGACCTACAATGAGCAGTTCTTC. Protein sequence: CASSLGGTTYNEQFF.

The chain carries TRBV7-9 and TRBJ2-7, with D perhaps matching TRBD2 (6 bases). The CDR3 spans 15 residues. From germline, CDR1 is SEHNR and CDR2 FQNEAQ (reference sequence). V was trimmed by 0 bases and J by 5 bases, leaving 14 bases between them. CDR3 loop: CASSLASGRPHEQYF. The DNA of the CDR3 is TGTGCCAGCAGCTTAGCTTCCGGGAGACCCCACGAGCAGTACTTC.

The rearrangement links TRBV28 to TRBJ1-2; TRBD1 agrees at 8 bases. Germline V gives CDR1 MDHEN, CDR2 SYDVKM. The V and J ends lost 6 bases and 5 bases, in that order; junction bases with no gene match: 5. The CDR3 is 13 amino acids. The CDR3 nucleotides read TGTGCCAGCAGCGACAGGGGTCGGTATGGCTACACCTTC. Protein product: CASSDRGRYGYTF.

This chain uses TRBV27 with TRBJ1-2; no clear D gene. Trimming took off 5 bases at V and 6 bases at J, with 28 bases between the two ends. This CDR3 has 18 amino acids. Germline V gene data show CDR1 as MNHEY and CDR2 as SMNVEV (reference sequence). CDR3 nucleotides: TGTGCCAGCAGTACCGATAAGTTTAACTATCGAGGCCAAGATGGCTACACCTTC. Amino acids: CASSTDKFNYRGQDGYTF.

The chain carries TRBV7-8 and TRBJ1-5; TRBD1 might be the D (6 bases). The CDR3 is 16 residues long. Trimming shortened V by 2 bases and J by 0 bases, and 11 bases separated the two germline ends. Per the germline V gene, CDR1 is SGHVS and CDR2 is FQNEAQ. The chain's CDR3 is CASSLQQGYSNQPQHF. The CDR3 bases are TGTGCCAGCAGCTTACAACAGGGCTATAGCAATCAGCCCCAGCATTTT.

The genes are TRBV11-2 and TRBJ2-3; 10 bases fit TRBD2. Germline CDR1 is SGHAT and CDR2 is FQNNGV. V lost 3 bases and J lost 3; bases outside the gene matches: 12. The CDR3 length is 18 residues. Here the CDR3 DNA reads TGTGCCAGCAGCTTTTCCCTTCTAGCGGGAGTTGGAACAGATACGCAGTATTTT. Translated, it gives CASSFSLLAGVGTDTQYF.

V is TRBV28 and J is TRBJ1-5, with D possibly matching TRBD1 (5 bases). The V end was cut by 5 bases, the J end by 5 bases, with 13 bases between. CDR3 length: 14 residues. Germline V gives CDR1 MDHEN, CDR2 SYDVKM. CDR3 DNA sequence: TGTGCCAGCAGTCTCCAGGGTTTATATCAGCCCCAGCATTTT. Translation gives CASSLQGLYQPQHF.

CDR3 in DNA: TGTGCCAGCAACCCTGAAAGGGAGTCCTACGAGCAGTACTTC. Amino acids: CASNPERESYEQYF. The gene calls are TRBV28 and TRBJ2-7; weak D call: TRBD2 (5 bases). The germline V gene encodes CDR1 MDHEN and CDR2 SYDVKM. The CDR3 extends over 14 amino acids. V was clipped by 7 bases and J by 1 base, with 14 bases between them.

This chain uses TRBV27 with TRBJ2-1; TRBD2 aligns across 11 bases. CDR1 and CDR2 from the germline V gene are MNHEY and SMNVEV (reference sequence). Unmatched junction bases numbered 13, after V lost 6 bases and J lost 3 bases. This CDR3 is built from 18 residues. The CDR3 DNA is TGTGCCAGCAGACCCGGGACTAGCGGCTACGCATTCTACAATGAGCAGTTCTTC. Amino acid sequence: CASRPGTSGYAFYNEQFF.

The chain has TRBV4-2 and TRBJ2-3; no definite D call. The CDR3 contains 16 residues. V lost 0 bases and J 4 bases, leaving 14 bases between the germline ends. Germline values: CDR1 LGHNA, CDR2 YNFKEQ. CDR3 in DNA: TGTGCCAGCAGCCAAGATAGTAGCTACCCGGCAGATACGCAGTATTTT. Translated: CASSQDSSYPADTQYF.

As DNA, the CDR3 is TGTGCCAGCAGTCCGCGGACAGGGAGTACCTACGAGCAGTACTTC. Translating it yields CASSPRTGSTYEQYF. V gene TRBV27 combines with J gene TRBJ2-7; 8 bases match TRBD1. Germline V lookup: CDR1 MNHEY, CDR2 SMNVEV (reference sequence). Trimming cost V 5 bases and J 2 bases; bases outside gene matches: 8. This CDR3 spans 15 amino acids.

CDR3 protein: CASSGLMRGLRETQYF. Here the CDR3 DNA reads TGCGCCAGCAGTGGGCTAATGAGGGGGCTAAGAGAGACCCAGTACTTC. The chain joins TRBV10-1 to TRBJ2-5; 7 positions match TRBD1. This CDR3 has 16 amino acids. V gave up 4 bases and J gave up 4 bases; unmatched junction bases: 12. Germline CDR1 WNHNN, CDR2 SYGVQD (reference sequence).

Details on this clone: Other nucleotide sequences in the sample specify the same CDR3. The CDR3 reads CASSLAAGGPYNEQFF. CDR3 sequence (DNA): TGCGCCAGCAGCTTGGCCGCGGGAGGGCCCTACAATGAGCAGTTCTTC. The chain uses TRBV5-1 and TRBJ2-1; 9 nucleotides match TRBD2. Germline V gene sequence: CDR1 SGHRS, CDR2 YFSETQ. The CDR3 loop spans 16 amino acids. J lost 2 bases, V lost 0 bases, and 3 bases had no gene match.

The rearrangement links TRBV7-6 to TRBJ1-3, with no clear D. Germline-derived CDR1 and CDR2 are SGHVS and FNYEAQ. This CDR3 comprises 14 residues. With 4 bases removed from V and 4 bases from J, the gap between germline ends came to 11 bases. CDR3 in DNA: TGTGCCAGCAGCTACTCCCCCCAGGGAAACACCATATATTTT. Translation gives CASSYSPQGNTIYF.

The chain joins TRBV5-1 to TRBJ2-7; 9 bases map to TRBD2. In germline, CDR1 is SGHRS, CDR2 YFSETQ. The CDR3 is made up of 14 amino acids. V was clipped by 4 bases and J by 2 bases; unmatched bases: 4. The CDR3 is CASSPGLATYEQYF. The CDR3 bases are TGCGCCAGCAGCCCTGGACTAGCGACCTACGAGCAGTACTTC.

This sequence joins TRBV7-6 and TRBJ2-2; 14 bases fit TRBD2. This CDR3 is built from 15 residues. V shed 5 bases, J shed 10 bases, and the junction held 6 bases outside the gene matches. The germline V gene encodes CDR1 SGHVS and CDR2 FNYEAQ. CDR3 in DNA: TGTGCCAGCAGCCCCAGGACTAGCGGGAGGACGGAGCTGTTTTTT. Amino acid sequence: CASSPRTSGRTELFF.

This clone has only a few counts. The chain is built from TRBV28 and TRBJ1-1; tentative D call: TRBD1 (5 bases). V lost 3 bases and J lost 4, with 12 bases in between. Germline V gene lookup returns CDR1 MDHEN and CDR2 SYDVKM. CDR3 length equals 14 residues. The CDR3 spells CASSFGGKVTEAFF. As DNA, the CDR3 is TGTGCCAGCAGTTTTGGGGGGAAGGTCACTGAAGCTTTCTTT.

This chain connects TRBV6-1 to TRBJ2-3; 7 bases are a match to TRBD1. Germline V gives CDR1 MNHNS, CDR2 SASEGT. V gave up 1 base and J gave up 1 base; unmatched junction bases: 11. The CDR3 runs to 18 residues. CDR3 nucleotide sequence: TGTGCCAGCAGTGAAGACGACTATCGGACAGGCCGCACAGATACGCAGTATTTT. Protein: CASSEDDYRTGRTDTQYF.

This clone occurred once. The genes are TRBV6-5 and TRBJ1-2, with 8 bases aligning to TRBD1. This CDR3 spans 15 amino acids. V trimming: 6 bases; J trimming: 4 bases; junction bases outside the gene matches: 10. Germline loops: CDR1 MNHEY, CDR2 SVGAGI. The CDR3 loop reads CASSQRQGFSYGYTF. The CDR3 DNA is TGTGCCAGCAGCCAAAGACAGGGGTTCTCCTATGGCTACACCTTC.

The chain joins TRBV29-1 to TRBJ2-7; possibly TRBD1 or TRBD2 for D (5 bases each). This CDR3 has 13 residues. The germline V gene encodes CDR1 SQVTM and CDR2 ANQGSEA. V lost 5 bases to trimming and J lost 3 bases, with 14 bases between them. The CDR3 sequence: CSVIEGPGYEQYF. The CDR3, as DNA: TGCAGCGTTATCGAGGGGCCAGGCTACGAGCAGTACTTC.

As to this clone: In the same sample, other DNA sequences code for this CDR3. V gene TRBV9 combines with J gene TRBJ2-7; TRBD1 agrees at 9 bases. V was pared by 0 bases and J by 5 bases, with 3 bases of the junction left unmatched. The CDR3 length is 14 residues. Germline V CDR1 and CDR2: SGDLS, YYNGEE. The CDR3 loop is CASSVGDRVHEQYF. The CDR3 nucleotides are TGTGCCAGCAGCGTAGGGGACAGGGTTCACGAGCAGTACTTC.

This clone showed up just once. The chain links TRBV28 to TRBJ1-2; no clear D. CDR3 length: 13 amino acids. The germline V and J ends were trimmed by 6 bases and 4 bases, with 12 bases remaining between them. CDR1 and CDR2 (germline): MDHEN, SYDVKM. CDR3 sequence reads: CASRTRAVYGYTF. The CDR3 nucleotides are TGTGCCAGCAGGACCCGGGCGGTCTATGGCTACACCTTC.

In DNA form, the CDR3 reads TGTGCCAGCAGGACTACAGGGAAAGCTTTCTTT. Its protein product is CASRTTGKAFF. The V call is TRBV7-9, the J call TRBJ1-1; D is perhaps TRBD1 (6 bases). Germline V gene lookup returns CDR1 SEHNR and CDR2 FQNEAQ (reference sequence). V gave up 6 bases and J gave up 9 bases, with 11 bases separating them. The CDR3 is made up of 11 amino acids.